This TCR beta chain was sequenced in a study of a mutant IDH1 vaccine in newly diagnosed glioma. Across the study: Onset of vaccination occurred 4-6 weeks following radiotherapy alone, or with temozolomide cycles. In the visit schedule, V12 fell in week 35, while V13 fell in week 47.

This CDR3 contains 13 residues. Germline CDR1 is SGHDN and CDR2 is FVKESK. V was trimmed by 0 bases and J by 8 bases, leaving 10 bases between them. Time point here: week 47, end of study. Vaccinated patients received 300 ug of mutant IDH1 20-mer peptide per dose, with topical imiquimod. A remark on this clone: Antigen unknown.

Study results and limitations: Pseudoprogression seemed unrelated to changes in top peripheral T cell clonotypes.

TCRdb keeps only in-frame clones here, not all; method: immunoSEQ multiplex PCR. The sample consists of some 40,000 clones, 65% to 80% of them appearing once. The starting material was PBMCs, obtained from a glioma patient whose treatment included an IDH1 peptide vaccine. The sequence derives from a man aged 40-55 years with glioma. V usage is TRBV14 and J usage is TRBJ1-2; D not resolved. CDR3 sequence reads: CASSQDLRAGYTF. CDR3 in DNA: TGTGCCAGCAGCCAAGATCTACGGGCGGGCTACACCTTC. The variable domain in full, completed from reference TRBV14 and TRBJ1-2, reads EAGVTQFPSHSVIEKGQTVTLRCDPISGHDNLYWYRRVMGKEIKFLLHFVKESKQDESGMPNNRFLAERTGGTYSTLKVQPAELEDSGVYFCASSQDLRAGYTFGSGTRLTVV.